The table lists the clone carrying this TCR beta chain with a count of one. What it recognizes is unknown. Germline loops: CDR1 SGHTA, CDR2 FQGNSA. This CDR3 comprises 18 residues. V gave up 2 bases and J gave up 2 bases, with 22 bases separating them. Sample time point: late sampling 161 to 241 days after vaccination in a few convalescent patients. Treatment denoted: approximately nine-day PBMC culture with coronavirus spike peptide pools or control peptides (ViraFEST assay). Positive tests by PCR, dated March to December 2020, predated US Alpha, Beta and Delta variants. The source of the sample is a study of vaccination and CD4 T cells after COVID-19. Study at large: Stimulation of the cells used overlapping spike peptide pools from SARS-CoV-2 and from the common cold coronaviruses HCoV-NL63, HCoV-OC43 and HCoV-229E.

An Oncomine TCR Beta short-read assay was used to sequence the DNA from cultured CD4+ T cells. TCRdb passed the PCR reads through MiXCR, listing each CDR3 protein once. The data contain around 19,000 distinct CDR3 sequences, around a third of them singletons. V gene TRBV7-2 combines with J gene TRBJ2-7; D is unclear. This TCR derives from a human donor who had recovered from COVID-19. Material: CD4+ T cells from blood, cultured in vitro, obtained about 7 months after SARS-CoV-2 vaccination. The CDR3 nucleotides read TGTGCCAGCAGCTTATCATCGAGACGGTCATTCACGGCCTACGAGCAGTACTTC. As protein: CASSLSSRRSFTAYEQYF.